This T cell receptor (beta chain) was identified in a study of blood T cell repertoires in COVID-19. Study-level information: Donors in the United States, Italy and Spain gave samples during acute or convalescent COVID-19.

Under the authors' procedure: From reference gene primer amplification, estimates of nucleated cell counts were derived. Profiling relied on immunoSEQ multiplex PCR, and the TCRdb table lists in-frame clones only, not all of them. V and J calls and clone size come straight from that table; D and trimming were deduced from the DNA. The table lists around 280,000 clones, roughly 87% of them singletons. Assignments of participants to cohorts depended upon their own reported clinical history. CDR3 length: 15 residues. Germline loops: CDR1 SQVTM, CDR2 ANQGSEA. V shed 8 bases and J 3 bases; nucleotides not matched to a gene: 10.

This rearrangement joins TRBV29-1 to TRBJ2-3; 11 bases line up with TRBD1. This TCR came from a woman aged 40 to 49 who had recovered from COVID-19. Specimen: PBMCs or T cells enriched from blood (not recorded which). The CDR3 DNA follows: TGCAGCATGAGAGGACAGGGGGCAGGTACAGATACGCAGTATTTT. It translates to CSMRGQGAGTDTQYF.